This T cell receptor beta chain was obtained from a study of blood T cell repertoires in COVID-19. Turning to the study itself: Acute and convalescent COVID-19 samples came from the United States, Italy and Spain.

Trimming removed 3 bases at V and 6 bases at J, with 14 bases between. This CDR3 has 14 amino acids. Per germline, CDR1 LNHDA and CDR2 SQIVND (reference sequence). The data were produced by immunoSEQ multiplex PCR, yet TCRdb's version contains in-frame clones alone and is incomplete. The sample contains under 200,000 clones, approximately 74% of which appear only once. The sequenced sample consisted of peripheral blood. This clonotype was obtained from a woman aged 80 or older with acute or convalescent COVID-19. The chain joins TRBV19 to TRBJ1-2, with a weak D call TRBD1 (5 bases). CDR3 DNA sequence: TGTGCCAGTAGTATCCAATCAGGGATCGATGGCTACACCTTC. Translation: CASSIQSGIDGYTF.